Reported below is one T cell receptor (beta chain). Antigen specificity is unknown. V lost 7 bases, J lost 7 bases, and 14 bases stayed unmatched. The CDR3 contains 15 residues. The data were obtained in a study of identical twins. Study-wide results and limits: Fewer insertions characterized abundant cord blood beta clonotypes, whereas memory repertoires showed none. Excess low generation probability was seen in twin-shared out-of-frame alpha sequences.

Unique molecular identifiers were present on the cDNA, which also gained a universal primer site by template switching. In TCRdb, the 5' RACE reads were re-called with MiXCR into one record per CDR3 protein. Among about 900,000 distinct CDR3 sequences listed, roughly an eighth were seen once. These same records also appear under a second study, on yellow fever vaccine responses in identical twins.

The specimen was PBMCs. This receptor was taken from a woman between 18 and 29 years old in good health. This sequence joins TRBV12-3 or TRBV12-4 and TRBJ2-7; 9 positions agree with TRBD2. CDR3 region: CASTQFSGSPGEQYF. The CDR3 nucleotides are TGTGCCAGCACCCAATTTAGCGGGAGCCCCGGGGAGCAGTACTTC.